The 28 T cell receptor beta chains given below trace back to one sample, sequenced in a study of early T cells in non-severe SARS-CoV-2 infection. TCRdb re-called the 5' RACE reads through MiXCR, storing one row per CDR3 protein. The sample lists more than 65,000 distinct CDR3 sequences; roughly 13% were seen once. Specimen: whole blood. The receptors derive from an adult who was a healthcare worker with PCR-confirmed SARS-CoV-2 infection or an uninfected control (not recorded which).

This clonotype was seen many times. This rearrangement joins TRBV6-2 or TRBV6-3 to TRBJ2-7; D call uncertain. Per the germline V gene, CDR1 is MNHEY and CDR2 is SVGEGT. With 5 bases removed from V and 1 base from J, the gap between germline ends came to 12 bases. The CDR3 length is 14 residues. CDR3 bases: TGTGCCAGCAGTCGTCGGGTCCCTTCCTACGAGCAGTACTTC. This gives the protein CASSRRVPSYEQYF.

In this sample, this clonotype turned up many times. This chain connects TRBV20-1 to TRBJ1-6, with TRBD1 as a possible D gene (6 bases). This CDR3 is built from 15 residues. V lost 3 bases and J lost 10, with 19 bases in between. Germline CDR1 is DFQATT and CDR2 is SNEGSKA (reference sequence). The CDR3 here is CSARSGGHSGSPLHF. CDR3 nucleotides: TGCAGTGCTAGGTCGGGGGGACATTCTGGATCACCCCTCCACTTT.

This clonotype was detected many times. This sequence joins TRBV7-9 and TRBJ2-5; D gene ambiguous. V lost 5 bases and J lost 4, with 11 bases in between. Germline lookup yields CDR1 SEHNR and CDR2 FQNEAQ (reference sequence). The CDR3 is made up of 13 amino acids. CDR3 nucleotides: TGTGCCAGCAGCCCAGTCCTAATAGAGACCCAGTACTTC. Translation: CASSPVLIETQYF.

This clonotype has just one count. The J gene is TRBJ2-7, the V gene TRBV12-3 or TRBV12-4; 7 bases match TRBD1. The CDR3 extends over 13 amino acids. The V gene end was trimmed by 6 bases and the J gene end by 3 bases; junction bases not matched to a gene: 5. The DNA for the CDR3 is TGTGCCAGCAGCCGGGCAGGGGGCTACGAGCAGTACTTC. Translating gives CASSRAGGYEQYF.

J is TRBJ2-7 and V is TRBV10-3; D might be TRBD2 (6 bases). The V gene's germline CDR1 is ENHRY and CDR2 SYGVKD. This CDR3 spans 14 amino acids. The V end lost 11 bases, the J end lost 3 bases, and 20 bases lay between the germline ends. Written as DNA, the CDR3 is TGTGCCTCCCGACATGCCGGGGGAGGCTACGAGCAGTACTTC. It specifies CASRHAGGGYEQYF.

This clonotype has a handful of counts. The rearrangement joins TRBV11-3 to TRBJ2-2; D may be TRBD1 (5 bases). Per the germline V gene, CDR1 is SGHNT and CDR2 is YENEEA. The ends were cut back, 6 bases at V and 6 bases at J, with 8 bases in the middle. There are 12 residues in the CDR3. The CDR3 loop reads CASSDSPGELFF. The CDR3 DNA follows: TGTGCCAGCAGTGACAGTCCCGGGGAGCTGTTTTTT.

Concerning this clonotype itself: The junction departs from the called germline gene at one end, perhaps through a read error. The J gene is TRBJ2-7, the V gene TRBV7-2; TRBD2 agrees at 7 bases. CDR3 length: 15 residues. Germline V lookup: CDR1 SGHTA, CDR2 FQGNSA. Here the CDR3 DNA reads TGTGTCAGCAGCTTAGCCAAGCGGGGATTCTACGAGCAGTACTTC. As protein: CVSSLAKRGFYEQYF.

The chain recombines TRBV4-2 with TRBJ2-7, with D hard to call. Germline CDR1 and CDR2: LGHNA and YNFKEQ. This CDR3 region has 13 residues. The germline V and J ends were trimmed by 4 bases and 1 base, with 8 bases remaining between them. The CDR3 DNA reads as TGTGCCAGCAGCCGGAGTGGTTCCTACGAGCAGTACTTC. Amino acid sequence: CASSRSGSYEQYF.

The chain links TRBV12-3 or TRBV12-4 to TRBJ1-1; no clear D. The CDR3 runs to 12 residues. V was pared by 6 bases and J by 4 bases, with 9 bases between. In DNA, the CDR3 is TGTGCCAGCAGCCCTAAGGTCACTGAAGCTTTCTTT. Amino acid sequence: CASSPKVTEAFF.

This clonotype was observed many times. The V and J genes are TRBV3-1 and TRBJ2-7; the D gene is possibly TRBD1 (6 bases). The germline gives CDR1 LGHDT, CDR2 YNNKEL (reference sequence). Trimming shortened V by 0 bases and J by 3 bases, and 12 bases separated the two germline ends. The CDR3 has 15 residues. Here the CDR3 reads CASSQENKGHYEQYF. CDR3 coding DNA: TGTGCCAGCAGCCAAGAAAATAAGGGACACTACGAGCAGTACTTC.

This chain links TRBV20-1 with TRBJ2-7; D tentatively fits TRBD1 or TRBD2 (6 bases each). V was pared by 4 bases and J by 0 bases, with 16 bases between. This CDR3 is 15 amino acids long. Germline CDR1 is DFQATT and CDR2 is SNEGSKA (reference sequence). CDR3 DNA sequence: TGCAGTGCTACTCGAGAGGGGGGCCTCTCCTACGAGCAGTACTTC. Amino acid sequence: CSATREGGLSYEQYF.

The chain couples TRBV13 to TRBJ2-3; D remains unclear. The V gene's germline CDR1 is PRHDT and CDR2 FYEKMQ (reference sequence). This CDR3 comprises 13 residues. With 4 bases removed from V and 3 bases from J, the gap between germline ends came to 8 bases. The chain's CDR3 is CASSSTRTDTQYF. DNA for the CDR3: TGTGCCAGCAGCTCTACCAGGACAGATACGCAGTATTTT.

This clonotype was seen only a few times. The V call is TRBV3-1, the J call TRBJ2-6; 9 nucleotides align to TRBD1. The trim removed 4 bases at V and 4 bases at J, leaving 5 bases unmatched. The CDR3 spans 16 residues. The germline V gene encodes CDR1 LGHDT and CDR2 YNNKEL (reference sequence). The CDR3 loop reads CASSPQQGAGANVLTF. In DNA, the CDR3 is TGTGCCAGCAGCCCTCAACAGGGGGCCGGGGCCAACGTCCTGACTTTC.

This sequence joins TRBV20-1 and TRBJ2-7; 8 nucleotides line up with TRBD1. J was trimmed by 4 bases and V by 0 bases; bases with no gene match: 5. The germline gives CDR1 DFQATT, CDR2 SNEGSKA (reference sequence). This CDR3 comprises 14 residues. CDR3 protein: CSARDGYRGYEQYF. CDR3 sequence (DNA): TGCAGTGCTAGAGATGGGTACAGGGGGTACGAGCAGTACTTC.

This clonotype was counted between two and nine times. The rearrangement joins TRBV28 to TRBJ2-1; 9 positions agree with TRBD2. This CDR3 comprises 14 residues. Trimming at V came to 7 bases and at J to 9 bases, leaving 10 bases not matched to a gene. In germline, CDR1 is MDHEN, CDR2 SYDVKM. Here the CDR3 DNA reads TGTGCCAGCACCTTGGGCGGGGGGGCGTTTGAGCAGTTCTTC. This sequence encodes CASTLGGGAFEQFF.

This clonotype was seen at least ten times. The chain carries TRBV24-1 and TRBJ2-1; D is possibly TRBD1 or TRBD2 (5 bases each). Trimming stripped 5 bases from V and 5 bases from J, with 18 bases between. The germline gives CDR1 KGHDR, CDR2 SFDVKD. CDR3 size: 16 residues. The CDR3 region has the DNA TGTGCCACCAGTGGGGGCCGGGACCCCGGGGACAATGAGCAGTTCTTC. It is translated as CATSGGRDPGDNEQFF.

Only a few counts were recorded for this clonotype. V is TRBV20-1 and J is TRBJ2-1; TRBD1 agrees at 7 bases. Germline V CDR1 and CDR2: DFQATT, SNEGSKA (reference sequence). Unmatched junction bases numbered 12, after V lost 0 bases and J lost 4 bases. The CDR3 is 17 amino acids. The CDR3 DNA follows: TGCAGTGCTAGAGATTTGGATTGGCAGGGGGAATACAATGAGCAGTTCTTC. Translating it yields CSARDLDWQGEYNEQFF.

The table lists this clonotype with many counts. The rearrangement links TRBV7-2 to TRBJ1-2; D gene uncertain. Germline CDR1 is SGHTA and CDR2 is FQGNSA. Trimming removed 0 bases at V and 4 bases at J, with 12 bases between. CDR3 length: 15 residues. The CDR3 bases are TGTGCCAGCAGCTTAGCGCGCAGGTCTCGCTATGGCTACACCTTC. Its protein product is CASSLARRSRYGYTF.

The V and J genes are TRBV6-6 and TRBJ2-7; 7 positions agree with TRBD2. Germline CDR1 and CDR2: MNHNY and SVGAGI (reference sequence). The CDR3 length is 18 residues. V lost 0 bases and J lost 0; bases outside the gene matches: 11. The CDR3 sequence: CASSYSRRPSGSSYEQYF. CDR3 bases: TGTGCCAGCAGTTACTCTCGAAGGCCTAGCGGAAGCTCCTACGAGCAGTACTTC.

This clonotype showed up just a few times. The DNA for the CDR3 is TGTGCCAGCAGTTTTGGGACGGTAGTCGGCTACACCTTC. It translates to CASSFGTVVGYTF. The rearrangement joins TRBV6-2 or TRBV6-3 to TRBJ1-2, with D possibly TRBD1 on 5 matching bases. V was trimmed by 4 bases and J by 8 bases, leaving 14 bases between them. This CDR3 comprises 13 residues. Germline loops: CDR1 MNHEY, CDR2 SVGEGT.

This clonotype came up a few times. The chain carries TRBV29-1 and TRBJ2-2; TRBD1 or TRBD2 may be the D gene (5 bases each). The CDR3 length is 14 residues. CDR1 and CDR2 from the germline V gene are SQVTM and ANQGSEA. Trimming took 4 bases from V and 6 from J, leaving 15 bases between them. CDR3 coding DNA: TGCAGCGTTGTGAGGGACCTGGGATCCGGGGAGCTGTTTTTT. Translation: CSVVRDLGSGELFF.

CDR3: CAIGAENTDTQYF. CDR3 nucleotide sequence: TGTGCCATCGGGGCGGAGAACACAGATACGCAGTATTTT. The V gene is TRBV10-3, the J gene TRBJ2-3; D is possibly TRBD1 (5 bases). V lost 8 bases and J lost 2, with 11 bases in between. This CDR3 is built from 13 residues. The germline V gene has CDR1 ENHRY and CDR2 SYGVKD.

The CDR3, as DNA: TGTGCCATCACGGAAGGACCTAGTCTGGATACGCAGTATTTT. Translation: CAITEGPSLDTQYF. V gene TRBV10-3 combines with J gene TRBJ2-3, with unresolved D. The CDR3 totals 14 residues. V was cut by 7 bases and J by 6 bases, with 17 bases left in between. The germline V gene encodes CDR1 ENHRY and CDR2 SYGVKD.

This clonotype was detected many times. The chain couples TRBV20-1 to TRBJ1-2; 8 bases map to TRBD1. Germline V lookup: CDR1 DFQATT, CDR2 SNEGSKA (reference sequence). Trimming at V came to 6 bases and at J to 8 bases, leaving 14 bases not matched to a gene. This CDR3 is built from 14 residues. The CDR3 is CSAVPGGQAGGYTF. In nucleotides, the CDR3 is TGCAGTGCCGTACCCGGGGGACAGGCAGGGGGCTACACCTTC.

This clonotype has only a few counts. The chain recombines TRBV2 with TRBJ2-3; D not certain. CDR3 length: 15 residues. CDR1 is SNHLY and CDR2 is FYNNEI in the germline V gene. Deletions cut 7 bases from V and 0 bases from J, with 14 bases between. The CDR3 DNA is TGTGCCAGCAAAACCCTACCGGAGAGCACAGATACGCAGTATTTT. This gives the protein CASKTLPESTDTQYF.

This chain uses TRBV5-1 with TRBJ2-2; D may match TRBD1 or TRBD2 (5 bases each). CDR3 length: 16 amino acids. Germline CDR1 and CDR2: SGHRS and YFSETQ. The V end was cut by 3 bases, the J end by 5 bases, with 17 bases between. CDR3 sequence reads: CASSSLEGPGTGELFF. The CDR3 DNA follows: TGCGCCAGCAGCTCCCTAGAGGGACCGGGGACCGGGGAGCTGTTTTTT.

A few counts support this clonotype. The gene calls are TRBV7-6 and TRBJ2-1; 9 bases align to TRBD1. V was clipped by 2 bases and J by 6 bases; unmatched bases: 11. This CDR3 region has 17 residues. Germline CDR1 and CDR2: SGHVS and FNYEAQ. The CDR3 bases are TGTGCCAGCAGCTTAACTCTCCGGACAGGGGACTTCAATGAGCAGTTCTTC. Its translation is CASSLTLRTGDFNEQFF.

This chain connects TRBV29-1 to TRBJ1-2; no definite D call. CDR3 length: 12 residues. Looked up from germline, CDR1 is SQVTM and CDR2 is ANQGSEA. V was shortened by 7 bases and J by 6 bases, with 15 bases between the two germline ends. The CDR3 protein is CSAEDQGDGYTF. In nucleotides, the CDR3 is TGCAGCGCCGAGGACCAAGGTGATGGCTACACCTTC.